One T cell receptor beta chain is described in this entry. PCR employed 60 Vbeta and 13 Jbeta primers. Method: immunoSEQ multiplex PCR; TCRdb's copy keeps in-frame clones and lacks some. Of some 180,000 clones in the sample, 8.5% to 10% were seen once. The data were taken from a study of cytomegalovirus exposure and HLA in healthy donors. This CDR3 is built from 14 residues. Germline CDR1 reads SGHRS; CDR2 reads YFSETQ. Losses at the gene ends were 5 bases for V and 6 bases for J; bases not matched to a gene: 6. V and J are TRBV5-1 and TRBJ2-1, with 9 bases aligning to TRBD1. The sample was PBMCs. The clonotype was recovered from a young woman in good health and CMV-seropositive. The CDR3 loop reads CASRGNRGLNEQFF. In DNA, the CDR3 is TGCGCCAGCAGGGGGAACAGGGGGCTCAATGAGCAGTTCTTC.